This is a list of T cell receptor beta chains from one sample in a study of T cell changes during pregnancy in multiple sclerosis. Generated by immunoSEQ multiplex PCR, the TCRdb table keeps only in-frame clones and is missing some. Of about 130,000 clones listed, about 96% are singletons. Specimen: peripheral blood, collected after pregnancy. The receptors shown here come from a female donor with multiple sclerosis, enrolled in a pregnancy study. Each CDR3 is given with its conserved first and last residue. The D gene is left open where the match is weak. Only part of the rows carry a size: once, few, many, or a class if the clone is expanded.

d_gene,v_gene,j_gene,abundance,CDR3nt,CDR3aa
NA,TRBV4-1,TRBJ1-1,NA,TGCGCCAGCAGCCAAGAAACAGGGCGCGCCACTGAAGCTTTCTTT,CASSQETGRATEAFF
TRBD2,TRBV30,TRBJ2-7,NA,TGTGCCTGGAGTGTACTGGCGGGAGGGTCCTACGAGCAGTACTTC,CAWSVLAGGSYEQYF
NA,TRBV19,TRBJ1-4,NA,TGTGCCAGTAGTACCCTGGGGGCGACTAATGAAAAACTGTTTTTT,CASSTLGATNEKLFF
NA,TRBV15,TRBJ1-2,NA,TGTGCCACCAGCAGAGATCCAGGCTACGGCTACACCTTC,CATSRDPGYGYTF
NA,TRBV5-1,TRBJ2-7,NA,TGCGCCAGCAGCTCAGACAGGAATTTGGTCGAGCAGTACTTC,CASSSDRNLVEQYF
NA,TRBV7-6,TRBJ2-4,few,TGTGCCAGCAGCTTAAACTTCGGACAAAAAAACATTCAGTACTTC,CASSLNFGQKNIQYF
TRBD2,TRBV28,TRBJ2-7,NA,TGTGCCAGCAGTCTATATGTCCGCGGGCTACGGGGTGTCCGACTAGCGGACCTATCCTACGAGCAGTACTTC,CASSLYVRGLRGVRLADLSYEQYF
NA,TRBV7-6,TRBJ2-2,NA,TGTGCCAGCAGCTTAGATACGGGAACCGGGGAGCTGTTTTTT,CASSLDTGTGELFF
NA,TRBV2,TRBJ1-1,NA,TGTGCCAGTCCTAGCCTGACCGCTAACACTGAAGCTTTCTTT,CASPSLTANTEAFF
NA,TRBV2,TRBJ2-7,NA,TGTGCCAGCAGTGAAGGGAGTAGTAGCGGTATGACCTACGAGCAGTACTTC,CASSEGSSSGMTYEQYF
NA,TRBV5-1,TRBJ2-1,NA,TGCGCCAGCAGCTTTTTAGCTACCGCAATTTACAATGAGCAGTTCTTC,CASSFLATAIYNEQFF
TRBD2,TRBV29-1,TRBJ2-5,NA,TGCAGCGTTGGGGCCCTCCGCCGACTAGCGGGAGGCCAAGAGACCCAGTACTTC,CSVGALRRLAGGQETQYF
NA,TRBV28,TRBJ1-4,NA,TGTGCCAGCTCGACAGTTAATGAAAAACTGTTTTTT,CASSTVNEKLFF
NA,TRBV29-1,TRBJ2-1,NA,TGCAGCGTTGGCGGTTTATACAATGAGCAGTTCTTC,CSVGGLYNEQFF
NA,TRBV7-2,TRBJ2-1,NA,TGTGCCAGCAGCTCATCTAGCGTCAATGAGCAGTTCTTC,CASSSSSVNEQFF
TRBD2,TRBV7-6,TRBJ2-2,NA,TGTGCCAGCAGCTTAGTAGGGACTAGCGGGAGCCGGAGCGGGGAGCTGTTTTTT,CASSLVGTSGSRSGELFF
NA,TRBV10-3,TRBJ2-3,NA,TGTGCCATCAGGGACCCCGGGAGTAGTACAGATACGCAGTATTTT,CAIRDPGSSTDTQYF
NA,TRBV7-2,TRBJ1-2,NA,TGTGCCAGCAGTCCAACAGTGCAGGGCTACACCTTC,CASSPTVQGYTF
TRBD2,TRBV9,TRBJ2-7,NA,TGTGCCAGCAGTCTTAGCGGTAGCGGGAGGATCCGACCCTACGAGCAGTACTTC,CASSLSGSGRIRPYEQYF
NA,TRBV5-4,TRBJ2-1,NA,TGTGCCAGCAGCCCTGCCTACCTCGCGCATGAGCAGTTCTTC,CASSPAYLAHEQFF
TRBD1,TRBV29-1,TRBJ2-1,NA,TGCAGCGTTGAAGATCGGGCTGGAGGGACAGGGAATGAGCAGTTCTTC,CSVEDRAGGTGNEQFF
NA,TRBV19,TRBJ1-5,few,TGTGCCAGTAGTATTAGTAGCGATCAGCCCCAGCATTTT,CASSISSDQPQHF
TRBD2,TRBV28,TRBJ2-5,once,TGTGCCAGCAGCCGACTAGCGGGAGCTTGGGAGACCCAGTACTTC,CASSRLAGAWETQYF
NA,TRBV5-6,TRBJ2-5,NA,TGTGCCAGCAGCACACCGGGTTTAGGAGAGACCCAGTACTTC,CASSTPGLGETQYF
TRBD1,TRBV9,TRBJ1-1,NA,TGTGCCAGCAGCGCACAGACAGGGGCGAACACTGAAGCTTTCTTT,CASSAQTGANTEAFF
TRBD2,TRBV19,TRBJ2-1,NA,TGTGCCAGTAGACTGGCTAGCGGGGGGAATGAGCAGTTCTTC,CASRLASGGNEQFF
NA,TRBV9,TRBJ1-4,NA,TGTGCCAGCAGCGTAGGGTCGTTTAGTGAAAAACTGTTTTTT,CASSVGSFSEKLFF
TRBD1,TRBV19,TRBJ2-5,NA,TGTGCCAGTAGTATACGAAAGGGACAGAGAGAAGAGACCCAGTACTTC,CASSIRKGQREETQYF
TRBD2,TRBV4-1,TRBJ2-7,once,TGCGCCAGCAGCCAGGGGGGGGGAACGAGCTCCTACGAGCAGTACTTC,CASSQGGGTSSYEQYF
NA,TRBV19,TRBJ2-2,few,TGTGCCAGTAGTATCCGTTCGGACAGCACCGGGGAGCTGTTTTTT,CASSIRSDSTGELFF
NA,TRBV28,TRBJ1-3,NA,TGTGCCAGCAGTTTACTCAGGGCTGGAAACACCATATATTTT,CASSLLRAGNTIYF
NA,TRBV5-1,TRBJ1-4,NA,TGCGCCAGCCGCGGGGGGGCAAATGAAAAACTGTTTTTT,CASRGGANEKLFF
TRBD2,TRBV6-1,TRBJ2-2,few,TGTGCCAGCACCGGACTAGCGGGAGGGTTCGGGGAGCTGTTTTTT,CASTGLAGGFGELFF
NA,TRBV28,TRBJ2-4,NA,TGTGCCAGCCTTGGTGCGGAGTTCGGGTCCCCGGACATTCAGTACTTC,CASLGAEFGSPDIQYF
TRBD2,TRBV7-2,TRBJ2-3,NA,TGTGCCAGCAGCCGAACCGCGGGACTACACACAGATACGCAGTATTTT,CASSRTAGLHTDTQYF
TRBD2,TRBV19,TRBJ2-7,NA,TGTGCCAGTAACGGCGGGAGGGCCCTCCACGAGCAGTACTTC,CASNGGRALHEQYF
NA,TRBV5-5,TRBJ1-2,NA,TGTGCCAGCAGCTTTAAAGGGAGCACCATCTATGGCTACACCTTC,CASSFKGSTIYGYTF
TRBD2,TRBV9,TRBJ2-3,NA,TGTGCCAGCAGCGTAGGATCGGCGGGAGGACGCACAGATACGCAGTATTTT,CASSVGSAGGRTDTQYF